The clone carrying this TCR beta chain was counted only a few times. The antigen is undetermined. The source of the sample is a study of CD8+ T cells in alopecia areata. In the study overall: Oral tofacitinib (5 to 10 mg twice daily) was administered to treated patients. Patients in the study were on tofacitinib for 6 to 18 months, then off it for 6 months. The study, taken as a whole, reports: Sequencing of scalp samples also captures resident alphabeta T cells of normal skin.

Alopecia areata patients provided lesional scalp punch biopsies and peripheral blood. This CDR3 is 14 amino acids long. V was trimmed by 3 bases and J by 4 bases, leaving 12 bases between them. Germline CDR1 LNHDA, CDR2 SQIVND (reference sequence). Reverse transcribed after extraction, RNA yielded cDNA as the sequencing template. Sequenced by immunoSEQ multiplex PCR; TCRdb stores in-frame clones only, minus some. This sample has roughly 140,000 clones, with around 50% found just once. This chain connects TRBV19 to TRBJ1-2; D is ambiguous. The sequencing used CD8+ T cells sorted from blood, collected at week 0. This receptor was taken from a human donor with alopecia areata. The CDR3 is CASSMRRLVYGYTF. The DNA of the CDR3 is TGTGCCAGTAGTATGAGGCGACTGGTCTATGGCTACACCTTC. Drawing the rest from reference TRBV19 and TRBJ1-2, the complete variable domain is DGGITQSPKYLFRKEGQNVTLSCEQNLNHDAMYWYRQDPGQGLRLIYYSQIVNDFQKGDIAEGYSVSREKKESFPLTVTSAQKNPTAFYLCASSMRRLVYGYTFGSGTRLTVV.